A single sample gave rise to the 29 T cell receptor beta chains below, sequenced in a study of blood T cell repertoires in COVID-19. Produced via immunoSEQ multiplex PCR; TCRdb's table is partial and in-frame only. The table lists about 350,000 clones, more than 70% of them singletons. Source material: PBMCs or T cells enriched from blood (not recorded which). The receptors derive from a woman in her twenties or thirties who had been exposed to COVID-19.

This chain connects TRBV5-1 to TRBJ2-5; TRBD1 is a possible D gene (5 bases). This CDR3 region has 15 residues. CDR1 SGHRS and CDR2 YFSETQ come from the germline V gene. Trimming cost V 0 bases and J 1 base, with 10 bases left between them. CDR3 DNA: TGCGCCAGCAGCTTGGACTTAGGGGCCCAAGAGACCCAGTACTTC. Its translation is CASSLDLGAQETQYF.

The chain couples TRBV7-9 to TRBJ1-5; 8 bases are shared with TRBD1. CDR3 size: 14 residues. J was trimmed by 4 bases and V by 5 bases; bases with no gene match: 4. In germline, CDR1 is SEHNR, CDR2 FQNEAQ (reference sequence). DNA of the CDR3: TGTGCCAGCAGCACAGGGGGGGTAAATCAGCCCCAGCATTTT. Its protein product is CASSTGGVNQPQHF.

The chain is built from TRBV28 and TRBJ2-1; 9 bases are a match to TRBD1. V lost 5 bases, J lost 3 bases, and 8 bases stayed unmatched. This CDR3 is 16 amino acids long. From germline, CDR1 is MDHEN and CDR2 SYDVKM. CDR3 amino acids: CASSAPGQGFYNEQFF. As DNA, the CDR3 is TGTGCCAGCAGTGCGCCGGGACAGGGATTCTACAATGAGCAGTTCTTC.

The chain couples TRBV5-1 to TRBJ1-3; no reliable D call. The CDR3 is 14 residues long. V was pared by 4 bases and J by 2 bases, with 10 bases between. Per germline, CDR1 SGHRS and CDR2 YFSETQ. The DNA of the CDR3 is TGCGCCAGCAGCCGACTCCAACCTGGAAACACCATATATTTT. Its translation is CASSRLQPGNTIYF. Full variable domain (rest looked up from reference TRBV5-1 and TRBJ1-3): KAGVTQTPRYLIKTRGQQVTLSCSPISGHRSVSWYQQTPGQGLQFLFEYFSETQRNKGNFPGRFSGRQFSNSRSEMNVSTLELGDSALYLCASSRLQPGNTIYFGEGSWLTVV.

The gene calls are TRBV9 and TRBJ1-1; TRBD1 matches 12 bases. The CDR3 length is 16 residues. Germline V gene sequence: CDR1 SGDLS, CDR2 YYNGEE. With V trimmed by 3 bases and J by 4 bases, 7 bases remained unmatched. The CDR3 loop is CASSASGTGGPTEAFF. In DNA, the CDR3 is TGTGCCAGCAGCGCGTCCGGGACAGGGGGCCCCACTGAAGCTTTCTTT.

The V gene is TRBV6-5, the J gene TRBJ2-7; TRBD1 agrees at 8 bases. Trimming took 0 bases from V and 3 from J; bases not matched to a gene: 1. Germline CDR1 reads MNHEY; CDR2 reads SVGAGI. The CDR3 contains 14 residues. CDR3: CASSYSTGVYEQYF. DNA for the CDR3: TGTGCCAGCAGTTACTCGACAGGGGTCTACGAGCAGTACTTC.

V and J are TRBV23-1 and TRBJ2-7; 10 positions match TRBD1. TRBV23-1 belongs to the ORF category, with a function that is uncertain. This CDR3 contains 20 residues. With 4 bases clipped from V and 0 bases from J, the junction kept 18 bases outside the gene matches. The CDR3: CASSLPLPSDRGPSSYEQYF. Here the CDR3 DNA reads TGCGCCAGCAGTCTTCCCCTTCCCTCCGACAGGGGGCCTTCCTCCTACGAGCAGTACTTC.

V usage is TRBV5-1 and J usage is TRBJ2-3, with D perhaps TRBD1 (6 bases). CDR1 and CDR2 (germline): SGHRS, YFSETQ. This CDR3 contains 17 residues. V lost 4 bases to trimming and J lost 1 base, with 19 bases between them. The CDR3 DNA reads TGCGCCAGCAGCACCGGATTGGGACCAGGGGGCACAGATACGCAGTATTTT. Translation gives CASSTGLGPGGTDTQYF.

The chain links TRBV3-1 (or the pseudogene TRBV3-2) to TRBJ1-1; perhaps TRBD1 as D (5 bases). From germline, CDR1 is LGHDT and CDR2 YNNKEL (reference sequence). V gave up 4 bases and J gave up 5 bases, with 20 bases separating them. There are 16 residues in the CDR3. CDR3 amino acids: CASSPEMAQGRTEAFF. CDR3 coding DNA: TGTGCCAGCAGCCCCGAGATGGCCCAGGGAAGGACTGAAGCTTTCTTT.

The chain employs TRBV6-1 and TRBJ2-3; D remains unclear. The germline V and J ends were trimmed by 1 base and 0 bases, with 5 bases remaining between them. The CDR3 is made up of 14 amino acids. CDR1 and CDR2 (germline): MNHNS, SASEGT. The DNA of the CDR3 is TGTGCCAGCAGTGAAGACCGGAGCACAGATACGCAGTATTTT. Its protein product is CASSEDRSTDTQYF.

This rearrangement joins TRBV2 to TRBJ2-7; tentative D call: TRBD1 (8 bases). The CDR3 is made up of 13 amino acids. Germline V lookup: CDR1 SNHLY, CDR2 FYNNEI. Trimming cost V 5 bases and J 4 bases, with 12 bases left between them. The CDR3 protein is CASSLQGGYEQYF. In DNA form, the CDR3 reads TGTGCCAGCAGTTTACAGGGGGGGTACGAGCAGTACTTC.

The J gene is TRBJ2-1, the V gene TRBV18, with 11 bases matching TRBD2. V dropped 6 bases and J dropped 9; count of bases not matched to a gene: 19. In germline, CDR1 is KGHSH, CDR2 LQKENI. The CDR3 covers 18 residues. The CDR3 here is CASSPPGLAGPPGGEQFF. CDR3 bases: TGTGCCAGCTCGCCCCCTGGACTAGCGGGCCCCCCAGGTGGTGAGCAGTTCTTC. Drawing the rest from reference TRBV18 and TRBJ2-1, the complete variable domain is NAGVMQNPRHLVRRRGQEARLRCSPMKGHSHVYWYRQLPEEGLKFMVYLQKENIIDESGMPKERFSAEFPKEGPSILRIQQVVRGDSAAYFCASSPPGLAGPPGGEQFFGPGTRLTVL.

The CDR3 loop reads CASRNTGGVDGYTF. CDR3 coding DNA: TGTGCCAGCAGAAATACAGGGGGCGTCGATGGCTACACCTTC. The chain links TRBV3-1 (or the pseudogene TRBV3-2) to TRBJ1-2, with 9 nucleotides matching TRBD1. Germline V lookup: CDR1 LGHDT, CDR2 YNNKEL (reference sequence). The V and J ends lost 6 bases and 6 bases, in that order; junction bases with no gene match: 8. The CDR3 extends over 14 amino acids.

V usage is TRBV12-5 and J usage is TRBJ2-1, with 7 bases that match TRBD1. Looked up from germline, CDR1 is LGHNT and CDR2 is FRNRAP. Trimming at V came to 2 bases and at J to 4 bases, leaving 8 bases not matched to a gene. The CDR3 sequence is 16 residues long. The CDR3 sequence: CASGLPSGTAYNEQFF. CDR3 nucleotides: TGTGCTAGTGGTTTGCCATCCGGGACAGCATACAATGAGCAGTTCTTC.

This clone was seen more than once but under ten times. The chain combines TRBV7-3 with TRBJ2-7; 8 bases are shared with TRBD1. The trim removed 8 bases at V and 7 bases at J, leaving 7 bases unmatched. CDR3 length: 12 residues. Germline assignment: CDR1 SGHTA and CDR2 FQGTGA. CDR3 nucleotide sequence: TGTGCCAGCGGACAGGGCCCTCAGGAGCAGTACTTC. Translating gives CASGQGPQEQYF.

The chain couples TRBV15 to TRBJ2-1; 9 bases line up with TRBD2. The CDR3 runs to 15 residues. The germline gives CDR1 LNHNV, CDR2 YYDKDF (reference sequence). V shed 8 bases and J 8 bases; nucleotides not matched to a gene: 13. CDR3: CATQSSRTSADEQFF. The CDR3 DNA reads TGTGCCACCCAGTCAAGCCGGACTAGCGCCGATGAGCAGTTCTTC.

The rearrangement links TRBV5-6 to TRBJ1-5, with TRBD1 matching over 8 bases. CDR1 is SGHDT and CDR2 is YYEEEE in the germline V gene. Trimming removed 4 bases from V and 4 bases from J; junction bases left unmatched: 7. CDR3 length: 15 residues. The CDR3: CASSNRGRENQPQHF. Here the CDR3 DNA reads TGTGCCAGCAGCAACAGGGGGAGGGAAAATCAGCCCCAGCATTTT.

This chain links TRBV10-1 with TRBJ1-1; 7 bases agree with TRBD1. CDR1 and CDR2 from the germline V gene are WNHNN and SYGVQD (reference sequence). V lost 3 bases to trimming and J lost 3 bases; unmatched junction nucleotides: 13. The CDR3 consists of 17 residues. CDR3 region: CASSDPTGPRGDTEAFF. CDR3 nucleotides: TGCGCCAGCAGTGACCCCACAGGGCCCAGGGGGGACACTGAAGCTTTCTTT.

V gene TRBV28 combines with J gene TRBJ2-7; 8 bases map to TRBD2. CDR1 is MDHEN, CDR2 SYDVKM, per germline. V lost 10 bases and J lost 5; bases outside the gene matches: 13. This CDR3 contains 14 residues. For the CDR3, the DNA is TGTGCCACCACCTTTACCGCGGGGGGCCACGAGCAGTACTTC. This translates into CATTFTAGGHEQYF.

The chain recombines TRBV10-3 with TRBJ2-1; 10 bases map to TRBD2. This CDR3 spans 17 amino acids. CDR1 and CDR2 from the germline V gene are ENHRY and SYGVKD. The trim removed 3 bases at V and 5 bases at J, leaving 10 bases unmatched. In DNA, the CDR3 is TGTGCCATCAGTGAACCACCCCGGACTAGCGGCGACAATGAGCAGTTCTTC. Its translation: CAISEPPRTSGDNEQFF.

The chain combines TRBV5-1 with TRBJ2-1, with 9 bases lining up with TRBD2. The germline V gene has CDR1 SGHRS and CDR2 YFSETQ. The V segment lost 5 bases and the J segment 4 bases; nucleotides outside the gene matches: 10. The CDR3 is 16 amino acids. The CDR3 protein is CASRLQRREGYNEQFF. The CDR3 nucleotides are TGCGCCAGCAGACTACAGAGGCGGGAGGGATACAATGAGCAGTTCTTC. The whole variable domain, remainder taken from reference TRBV5-1 and TRBJ2-1, is KAGVTQTPRYLIKTRGQQVTLSCSPISGHRSVSWYQQTPGQGLQFLFEYFSETQRNKGNFPGRFSGRQFSNSRSEMNVSTLELGDSALYLCASRLQRREGYNEQFFGPGTRLTVL.

The chain joins TRBV27 to TRBJ2-3, with 8 nucleotides matching TRBD1. V dropped 2 bases and J dropped 1; count of bases not matched to a gene: 5. CDR1 and CDR2 (germline): MNHEY, SMNVEV (reference sequence). This CDR3 is built from 16 residues. CDR3 amino acids: CASSLLQGAGTDTQYF. In DNA, the CDR3 is TGTGCCAGCAGTTTACTCCAGGGGGCGGGCACAGATACGCAGTATTTT.

V usage is TRBV28 and J usage is TRBJ2-7; 7 bases align to TRBD1. Trimming removed 8 bases from V and 3 bases from J; junction bases left unmatched: 16. CDR3 length equals 16 residues. Germline CDR1 and CDR2: MDHEN and SYDVKM. CDR3 residues: CASLRGLASRDYEQYF. Here the CDR3 DNA reads TGTGCCAGCCTAAGGGGGCTAGCCTCAAGGGACTACGAGCAGTACTTC.

This chain links TRBV18 with TRBJ2-7; D might be TRBD1 (6 bases). The germline V gene encodes CDR1 KGHSH and CDR2 LQKENI. Between the trimmed V and J ends, which lost 6 bases and 4 bases, there was a span of 13 bases. The CDR3 extends over 13 amino acids. CDR3 residues: CASSPRTVYEQYF. The CDR3, as DNA: TGTGCCAGCTCCCCCCGGACAGTGTACGAGCAGTACTTC.

This rearrangement joins TRBV5-1 to TRBJ1-1, with D possibly matching TRBD1 (5 bases). V was trimmed by 2 bases and J by 3 bases, leaving 14 bases between them. This CDR3 is 15 amino acids long. Germline V lookup: CDR1 SGHRS, CDR2 YFSETQ. CDR3 sequence (DNA): TGCGCCAGCAGCTTTTTAGGGGCTGCGGACACTGAAGCTTTCTTT. It yields the protein CASSFLGAADTEAFF.

With regard to this clone: This specimen includes other DNA sequences encoding the same CDR3. The V call is TRBV12-3 or TRBV12-4, the J call TRBJ1-2; TRBD1 matches at 8 bases. The CDR3 sequence is 13 residues long. Trimming removed 5 bases from V and 3 bases from J; junction bases left unmatched: 2. The CDR3 here is CASSGQGYYGYTF. Written as DNA, the CDR3 is TGTGCCAGCAGTGGACAGGGATACTATGGCTACACCTTC.

This chain joins TRBV10-3 and TRBJ1-1, with unresolved D. This CDR3 region has 13 residues. Germline values: CDR1 ENHRY, CDR2 SYGVKD. Trimming stripped 4 bases from V and 1 base from J, with 7 bases between. DNA for the CDR3: TGTGCCATCAGTGCGGGAAGGAACACTGAAGCTTTCTTT. It encodes CAISAGRNTEAFF.

CDR3 residues: CASSPGAGTEAFF. CDR3 in DNA: TGTGCCAGCTCACCAGGGGCTGGCACTGAAGCTTTCTTT. This chain connects TRBV18 to TRBJ1-1, with TRBD1 as a possible D gene (5 bases). CDR3 length equals 13 residues. V lost 2 bases, J lost 4 bases, and 8 bases lay in between. Germline loops: CDR1 KGHSH, CDR2 LQKENI.

In its sample, this clone was seen once. The chain combines TRBV7-3 with TRBJ2-3; TRBD2 agrees at 9 bases. Germline V gene lookup returns CDR1 SGHTA and CDR2 FQGTGA. The CDR3 is 15 residues long. V was pared by 1 base and J by 6 bases, with 5 bases of the junction left unmatched. The DNA of the CDR3 is TGTGCCAGCAGCTTAAAACTTAGCGGGAGCGATACGCAGTATTTT. Translating it yields CASSLKLSGSDTQYF. Using reference TRBV7-3 and TRBJ2-3 for the parts outside the CDR3, the full variable domain is GAGVSQTPSNKVTEKGKYVELRCDPISGHTALYWYRQSLGQGPEFLIYFQGTGAADDSGLPNDRFFAVRPEGSVSTLKIQRTERGDSAVYLCASSLKLSGSDTQYFGPGTRLTVL.